This T cell receptor (beta chain) was captured by sequencing in a study of T cells in narcolepsy. Study-level results: Autoreactive clonotypes reportedly recurred in blood of same and different patients, not controls.

Looked up from germline, CDR1 is SSHAT and CDR2 is FNYEAQ (reference sequence). The CDR3 sequence is 14 residues long. The junction had 6 bases not matched to a gene; V was cut back by 5 bases and J by 5 bases. This table comes from immunoSEQ multiplex PCR, and its TCRdb copy is limited to in-frame clones, with some not included. Altogether 20,000 to 30,000 clones are present, more than 70% being singletons, with the ten largest covering 1.3%. As concerns this clone: What it binds is unknown.

V gene TRBV7-7 combines with J gene TRBJ2-5; TRBD1 agrees at 9 bases. This TCR was sampled from a human donor with narcolepsy. The sequenced sample was CD45RA- memory CD4+ T cells from PBMCs. CDR3: CASSPGTGRETQYF. The DNA for the CDR3 is TGTGCCAGCAGCCCAGGGACAGGGAGGGAGACCCAGTACTTC. The complete variable domain, with remaining parts taken from reference TRBV7-7 and TRBJ2-5, reads GAGVSQSPRYKVTKRGQDVTLRCDPISSHATLYWYQQALGQGPEFLTYFNYEAQPDKSGLPSDRFSAERPEGSISTLTIQRTEQRDSAMYRCASSPGTGRETQYFGPGTRLLVL.